This entry is about one T cell receptor beta chain. This clonotype was detected a few times. This receptor's antigen is unknown. The input lacks base qualities; no much larger clone sits a single base away. Receptor libraries were prepared by 5' RACE. Sequencer: Illumina HiSeq 2500. A second about 7 to 12 cycle PCR used a sample-barcoded 5' primer and a J-beta primer mix. Each TCR beta cDNA molecule received a unique molecular identifier from a template-switch 5' adaptor carrying 12 random nucleotides. Each sample yielded at least 2.5 million CDR3-containing paired-end reads. First-strand cDNA synthesis was performed from all RNA using the Mint cDNA synthesis kit, with priming by a TRBC-specific oligonucleotide. All cDNA was treated with uracil-DNA glycosylase and then went through a first 18-cycle PCR with the universal primers M1SS and BC2_uni_R. The source study handled its data this way. For normalization, 1 million high-quality reads, each with a distinct molecular identifier, were randomly selected from each sample. Instead of being binned into consensus sequences, reads with shared molecular identifiers were discarded. MiTCR, set to a Q25 quality threshold and the strictest error-elimination algorithm, was used for CDR3 identification, clonotype clustering and error correction. A nonparametric unseen species model with Euler transformation was used to estimate a lower bound on total TCR beta diversity. TCRdb reworked the public reads: Q25 trimming with fastp, MiXCR clone assembly, productive beta chains retained. Entries are consolidated by CDR3 protein sequence, retaining the most common genes and DNA. TCRdb assigned the V and J calls; the authors' analysis was not used. This sample comprises about 900,000 distinct CDR3 sequences, about 44% of them detected only once. The ten largest clones take up 13% of the sample.

These data come from a study of blood T cells in healthy people across ages (dated by TCRdb to 2015 to 2017). Background for the entire study: In model experiments, roughly one uniquely barcoded TCR beta cDNA molecule per two T cells was captured by template switching. The donors were divided into four age groups: young (average around 16 years), middle-aged (under 40), aged (under 70) and long-lived (roughly 82). Donors of different ages were randomly distributed across sequencing lanes to avoid experimental bias. The study analyzed two additional independent replicas of 1 million unique cDNA reads from the same blood draw for two donors, one aged 18 to 29 and one aged 80 or older. The study measured age-related changes in TCR beta repertoire diversity using deep sequencing normalized with unique cDNA molecular identifiers.

The germline V gene (reference sequence) supplies CDR1 SEHNR and CDR2 FQNEAQ. The CDR3 starts with the cysteine, ends with the phenylalanine, and has 14 residues. The sequence is cut down to CDR3 DNA, 42 bases in frame from base 1. V sheds 1 base and J sheds 5 bases, leaving 11 bases between their ends. Donors were 30 to 45 systemically healthy Caucasian individuals from Russia aged roughly 6 to 90 years. Each donor gave 9 to 10 milliliters of peripheral blood, collected into EDTA-treated Vacutainer tubes. Ficoll-Paque density-gradient centrifugation was used to isolate PBMCs, with at least 7 million per sample. Total RNA, at least 6 micrograms per sample, was extracted from PBMCs with Trizol reagent. The percentages of naive CD45RAhigh/CD27high T cells were determined by flow cytometry on a PBMC aliquot from every donor. General conclusions and limits of the study: Estimates of total diversity based on one million sequenced T cells were considered lower bounds and underestimates. Because donor CMV infection status was unknown, age-related changes in expanded clonotypes were potentially confounded. A strong correlation was found between observed TCR beta diversity and the percentage of naive T cells measured by flow cytometry. The long-lived group showed more naive CD4+ T cells, fewer expanded clones and increased TCR diversity than the aged group, suggesting age selection. Observed TCR beta diversity per million T cells fell roughly linearly with age, and a significant reduction was already apparent by age about 38. Bulk unsorted PBMC profiling prevented conclusive comparison of naive and antigen-experienced compartments.

The rearranged segments are TRBV7-9 and TRBJ1-1, with no D gene named confidently. The specimen was blood. The origin of this receptor is a man aged 25 to 40 in good health. In nucleotides, the sequence is TGTGCCAGCAGCTTAGTCAAAGACACAACTGAAGCTTTCTTT. This codes for CASSLVKDTTEAFF.